The 30 T cell receptor beta chains below come from one sample, sequenced in a study of CD8 T cells in Susac syndrome. When the RNA was reverse transcribed, random hexamers were used with an input of about 0.45 to 1 ug. TCRdb analysed the immunoSEQ multiplex PCR reads with MiXCR anew, one entry per CDR3 protein. Of about 150,000 distinct CDR3 sequences in the sample, roughly 94% were seen once. Sequenced: CD8+ T cells from PBMCs. The receptors here all came from a human donor with multiple sclerosis.

The gene calls are TRBV12-3 or TRBV12-4 and TRBJ2-5, with 12 bases lining up with TRBD2. The CDR3 totals 15 residues. The J segment lost 4 bases and the V segment lost 4 bases, leaving 4 bases of the junction unmatched. As DNA, the CDR3 is TGTGCCAGCAGTTCTAGCGGGGGGGGCGGAGAGACCCAGTACTTC. Its translation: CASSSSGGGGETQYF.

J is TRBJ2-2 and V is TRBV29-1, with D perhaps assigned TRBD1 or TRBD2 (5 bases each). Looked up from germline, CDR1 is SQVTM and CDR2 is ANQGSEA. V dropped 1 base and J dropped 3 bases, with 12 bases sitting between them. The CDR3 is made up of 15 amino acids. CDR3 in amino acids: CSVEGRDAHTGELFF. The DNA of the CDR3 is TGCAGCGTTGAAGGCCGGGACGCCCACACCGGGGAGCTGTTTTTT.

This chain connects TRBV20-1 to TRBJ2-5; either TRBD1 or TRBD2 may supply D (5 bases each). In germline, CDR1 is DFQATT, CDR2 SNEGSKA (reference sequence). V lost 6 bases, J lost 5 bases, and 10 bases lay in between. This CDR3 is 11 amino acids long. CDR3 nucleotide sequence: TGCAGTGCCGGGGACGATGAGACCCAGTACTTC. Protein: CSAGDDETQYF.

V usage is TRBV7-9 and J usage is TRBJ1-2; D is unresolved. CDR1 and CDR2 from the germline V gene are SEHNR and FQNEAQ (reference sequence). The V gene lost 5 bases and the J gene lost 6 bases, with 10 bases spanning the gap. This CDR3 is 12 amino acids long. The CDR3 nucleotides read TGTGCCAGCAGCAAACCTGGGCATGGCTACACCTTC. Encoded protein: CASSKPGHGYTF.

The rearrangement joins TRBV7-2 to TRBJ2-7; D gene unclear. Germline CDR1 is SGHTA and CDR2 is FQGNSA. The length of the CDR3 is 14 residues. V was cut by 7 bases and J by 2 bases, with 15 bases left in between. Here the CDR3 reads CASTIKIGTYEQYF. The CDR3 bases are TGTGCCAGCACCATTAAAATCGGAACCTACGAGCAGTACTTC.

V usage is TRBV5-6 and J usage is TRBJ1-5, with D perhaps TRBD1 (5 bases). The CDR3 is 16 amino acids. Germline lookup yields CDR1 SGHDT and CDR2 YYEEEE. Trimming pared 0 bases from V and 0 bases from J, leaving 10 bases between. This CDR3 reads CASSLGGAYSNQPQHF. The CDR3 nucleotides are TGTGCCAGCAGCTTGGGCGGGGCCTATAGCAATCAGCCCCAGCATTTT.

The gene calls are TRBV15 and TRBJ1-5; unclear D gene. From germline, CDR1 is LNHNV and CDR2 YYDKDF (reference sequence). The CDR3 has 15 amino acids. The ends were cut back, 0 bases at V and 3 bases at J, with 9 bases in the middle. The CDR3 region has the DNA TGTGCCACCAGCAGAGATACGGGTGACAATCAGCCCCAGCATTTT. Translated, it gives CATSRDTGDNQPQHF.

The CDR3 sequence: CASSEWGRTGELFF. The CDR3, as DNA: TGTGCCAGCAGTGAATGGGGGCGCACCGGGGAGCTGTTTTTT. The rearrangement uses TRBV2 and TRBJ2-2; possibly TRBD1 for D (6 bases). This CDR3 contains 14 residues. Germline values: CDR1 SNHLY, CDR2 FYNNEI. V dropped 2 bases and J dropped 4 bases, with 8 bases sitting between them.

This sequence joins TRBV12-3 or TRBV12-4 and TRBJ1-1; 7 bases line up with TRBD1. V was clipped by 6 bases and J by 4 bases; unmatched bases: 5. The CDR3 length is 13 residues. CDR3 in amino acids: CASSEGTVTEAFF. CDR3 nucleotides: TGTGCCAGCAGCGAAGGGACAGTCACTGAAGCTTTCTTT.

This clonotype was seen just once. The chain recombines TRBV27 with TRBJ1-2; 10 nucleotides align to TRBD1. J lost 4 bases, V lost 6 bases, and 8 bases had no gene match. Germline lookup yields CDR1 MNHEY and CDR2 SMNVEV (reference sequence). The CDR3 consists of 15 residues. The CDR3 DNA sequence: TGTGCCAGCAGGGGGGGGGACAGGGGCGGCTATGGCTACACCTTC. It encodes CASRGGDRGGYGYTF.

The V call is TRBV7-6, the J call TRBJ2-2; TRBD1 is a possible D gene (5 bases). This CDR3 has 15 residues. V was pared by 0 bases and J by 5 bases, with 10 bases between. Germline CDR1 and CDR2: SGHVS and FNYEAQ. CDR3: CASSLAGRATGELFF. The CDR3 DNA is TGTGCCAGCAGCTTAGCCGGCAGGGCTACCGGGGAGCTGTTTTTT.

The chain links TRBV5-4 to TRBJ1-2; unclear D gene. This CDR3 is 13 amino acids long. Deletions cut 6 bases from V and 0 bases from J, with 9 bases between. CDR1 and CDR2 from the germline V gene are SGHNT and YYREEE (reference sequence). CDR3 loop: CASNTDPNYGYTF. The CDR3 nucleotides are TGTGCCAGCAACACCGACCCTAACTATGGCTACACCTTC. The full variable domain, in which reference TRBV5-4 and TRBJ1-2 provide the parts outside the CDR3, is ETGVTQSPTHLIKTRGQQVTLRCSSQSGHNTVSWYQQALGQGPQFIFQYYREEENGRGNFPPRFSGLQFPNYSSELNVNALELDDSALYLCASNTDPNYGYTFGSGTRLTVV.

The chain joins TRBV7-9 to TRBJ1-4; 8 bases fit TRBD1. Germline assignment: CDR1 SEHNR and CDR2 FQNEAQ (reference sequence). The length of the CDR3 is 17 residues. Unmatched junction bases numbered 8, after V lost 5 bases and J lost 0 bases. DNA for the CDR3: TGTGCCAGCAGCCTCCCTTTGGGACAGGCAACTAATGAAAAACTGTTTTTT. Translation gives CASSLPLGQATNEKLFF.

V usage is TRBV12-3 or TRBV12-4 and J usage is TRBJ1-6, with no clear D. The CDR3 covers 13 residues. V lost 7 bases to trimming and J lost 11 bases, with 15 bases between them. The CDR3 DNA reads TGTGCCAGCACTGTCGGCGAGGCGGCACCCCTCCACTTT. Amino acid sequence: CASTVGEAAPLHF.

The V and J genes are TRBV11-2 and TRBJ2-1; D gene unclear. Trimming shortened V by 6 bases and J by 0 bases, and 12 bases separated the two germline ends. Germline CDR1 is SGHAT and CDR2 is FQNNGV. There are 15 residues in the CDR3. CDR3 sequence reads: CASSVSTSSYNEQFF. CDR3 sequence (DNA): TGTGCCAGCAGTGTCTCTACGAGCTCCTACAATGAGCAGTTCTTC.

This chain links TRBV7-2 with TRBJ1-2; no clear D. The CDR3 covers 13 residues. V was cut by 2 bases and J by 6 bases, with 10 bases left in between. CDR1 and CDR2 (germline): SGHTA, FQGNSA. Here the CDR3 reads CASSLPGYHGYTF. Here the CDR3 DNA reads TGTGCCAGCAGCTTACCCGGGTACCATGGCTACACCTTC.

This chain joins TRBV9 and TRBJ1-2; D is ambiguous. This CDR3 region has 13 residues. V was cut by 3 bases and J by 4 bases, with 10 bases left in between. The V gene's germline CDR1 is SGDLS and CDR2 YYNGEE. The chain's CDR3 is CASSGDPTYGYTF. CDR3 DNA sequence: TGTGCCAGCAGCGGAGATCCTACCTATGGCTACACCTTC.

V usage is TRBV28 and J usage is TRBJ2-7; D is possibly TRBD1 (5 bases). Trimming took off 5 bases at V and 3 bases at J, with 29 bases between the two ends. CDR3 length equals 19 residues. Germline CDR1 and CDR2: MDHEN and SYDVKM. The CDR3 DNA reads as TGTGCCAGCAGTACAAGAGTAAGGGTGGGTAGGGGTGGAAGCTACGAGCAGTACTTC. Amino acid sequence: CASSTRVRVGRGGSYEQYF.

The rearrangement joins TRBV28 to TRBJ2-6, with D unresolved. Germline V gene lookup returns CDR1 MDHEN and CDR2 SYDVKM. The CDR3 length is 16 residues. The ends were cut back, 6 bases at V and 2 bases at J, with 14 bases in the middle. The CDR3 nucleotides read TGTGCCAGCAGCACCTTTAGGGAAGCTGGGGCCAACGTCCTGACTTTC. As protein: CASSTFREAGANVLTF.

CDR3 region: CASSPRTSGGPYNEQFF. In DNA, the CDR3 is TGTGCCAGCAGCCCCCGGACTAGCGGGGGACCCTACAATGAGCAGTTCTTC. V is TRBV9 and J is TRBJ2-1, with 13 bases matching TRBD2. The germline V gene encodes CDR1 SGDLS and CDR2 YYNGEE. This CDR3 is 17 amino acids long. Germline trimming cut 4 bases from V and 2 bases from J; bases unmatched to any gene: 6. The full variable domain, completed using reference TRBV9 and TRBJ2-1, is DSGVTQTPKHLITATGQRVTLRCSPRSGDLSVYWYQQSLDQGLQFLIQYYNGEERAKGNILERFSAQQFPDLHSELNLSSLELGDSALYFCASSPRTSGGPYNEQFFGPGTRLTVL.

This rearrangement joins TRBV12-3 or TRBV12-4 to TRBJ2-3, with D perhaps TRBD2 (6 bases). This CDR3 has 14 amino acids. V was shortened by 5 bases and J by 5 bases, with 14 bases between the two germline ends. CDR3 region: CASSQLPGEDTQYF. As DNA, the CDR3 is TGTGCCAGCAGTCAATTGCCGGGGGAAGATACGCAGTATTTT.

V is TRBV14 and J is TRBJ2-7; D unclear. Germline assignment: CDR1 SGHDN and CDR2 FVKESK. CDR3 length equals 13 residues. The germline V and J ends were trimmed by 2 bases and 5 bases, with 10 bases remaining between them. CDR3 protein: CASSQIARDEQYF. In DNA, the CDR3 is TGTGCCAGCAGCCAAATAGCCCGGGACGAGCAGTACTTC. Based on the CDR3 plus reference TRBV14 and TRBJ2-7, the full variable domain is EAGVTQFPSHSVIEKGQTVTLRCDPISGHDNLYWYRRVMGKEIKFLLHFVKESKQDESGMPNNRFLAERTGGTYSTLKVQPAELEDSGVYFCASSQIARDEQYFGPGTRLTVT.

CDR3 loop: CSVDGGAGYEQYF. CDR3 coding DNA: TGCAGCGTCGACGGGGGGGCGGGGTACGAGCAGTACTTC. The chain has TRBV29-1 and TRBJ2-7, with 8 bases identical to TRBD2. V shed 6 bases, J shed 4 bases, and the junction held 8 bases outside the gene matches. The CDR3 has 13 residues. The V gene's germline CDR1 is SQVTM and CDR2 ANQGSEA.

The CDR3 sequence: CASSPPYAEQFF. CDR3 sequence (DNA): TGTGCCAGCAGCCCCCCCTATGCTGAGCAGTTCTTC. J is TRBJ2-1 and V is TRBV7-9; D is uncertain. There are 12 residues in the CDR3. Trimming took 5 bases from V and 9 from J, leaving 11 bases between them. From germline, CDR1 is SEHNR and CDR2 FQNEAQ (reference sequence).

The CDR3 region is CASSGDGSSYEQYF. The CDR3 bases are TGTGCCAGCAGTGGGGACGGGAGCTCCTACGAGCAGTACTTC. The chain employs TRBV7-6 and TRBJ2-7; tentatively, D is TRBD2 (6 bases). The CDR3 is 14 residues long. Trimming removed 6 bases from V and 0 bases from J, with 12 bases in between. Germline V gene lookup returns CDR1 SGHVS and CDR2 FNYEAQ.

The gene calls are TRBV5-1 and TRBJ2-3, with TRBD1 identical over 7 bases. Trimming cost V 4 bases and J 2 bases; bases outside gene matches: 7. Germline lookup yields CDR1 SGHRS and CDR2 YFSETQ. The CDR3 is made up of 15 amino acids. The CDR3 DNA is TGCGCCAGCAGCCACAGGGACAGACACACAGATACGCAGTATTTT. Translation gives CASSHRDRHTDTQYF.

V is TRBV14 and J is TRBJ2-7, with D uncertain. Germline CDR1 is SGHDN and CDR2 is FVKESK. The V end lost 0 bases, the J end lost 8 bases, and 8 bases lay between the germline ends. The CDR3 loop spans 12 amino acids. CDR3 amino acids: CASSQDSKKQYF. CDR3 bases: TGTGCCAGCAGCCAAGATAGTAAGAAGCAGTACTTC.

The genes are TRBV24-1 and TRBJ2-2, with D possibly being TRBD2 (6 bases). Trimming removed 4 bases at V and 1 base at J, with 12 bases between. Germline CDR1 is KGHDR and CDR2 is SFDVKD. This CDR3 region has 16 residues. The CDR3 nucleotides read TGTGCCACCAGTGAGGGACCGGGACTGAACACCGGGGAGCTGTTTTTT. Protein sequence: CATSEGPGLNTGELFF.

This clonotype was observed once. The gene calls are TRBV30 and TRBJ1-5; no clear D gene. Germline lookup yields CDR1 GTSNPN and CDR2 SVGIG (reference sequence). This CDR3 has 14 amino acids. V was pared by 1 base and J by 0 bases, with 7 bases between. The CDR3 DNA is TGTGCCTGGAGTGGAGAGAATAGCAATCAGCCCCAGCATTTT. Encoded protein: CAWSGENSNQPQHF.

The chain links TRBV2 to TRBJ2-1; tentatively, D is TRBD2 (8 bases). In germline, CDR1 is SNHLY, CDR2 FYNNEI. Deletions cut 7 bases from V and 4 bases from J, with 20 bases between. This CDR3 contains 16 residues. The CDR3: CASTGGGTALYNEQFF. For the CDR3, the DNA is TGTGCCAGCACCGGGGGGGGGACAGCCCTTTACAATGAGCAGTTCTTC.